This TCR beta chain was sequenced in a study of T cell repertoires in cytomegalovirus infection. Study in general: Well-studied HLA-B-restricted CMV epitopes were used in the study alongside recently identified HLA-C-restricted ones. Indications came from public TCR beta signatures; they pointed to CMV infection and to a matching HLA type. Study-level results: HLA-C-restricted CMV clonotypes gave the most frequent clonotype in two of eight donors. Cumulative frequency (of public TCR beta family members) identified carriers of CMV plus the relevant HLA.

The CDR3 extends over 20 amino acids. V was pared by 3 bases and J by 1 base, with 16 bases of the junction left unmatched. Germline CDR1 reads SGHTA; CDR2 reads FQGTGA. One entry per CDR3 protein, called by TCRdb with MiXCR from the reads. The sample gives over 40,000 distinct CDR3 sequences, about a fifth of which show up once; 53% is in the top ten. Points on this clonotype: Its target is not known. This clone may be a read error of a much larger clone one base away.

The receptor comes from a human donor in good health (CMV status not recorded). Some clones in this sample may be carry-over from other donors' samples. The chain couples TRBV7-3 to TRBJ2-2, with 8 bases fitting TRBD2. The sequencing here drew on CD8+ T cells from cultured PBMCs, taken from culture after CMV antigen stimulation. CDR3 coding DNA: TGTGCCAGCAGCTTCGGTTCGGCTAGCGGGTATTCCGGGAACACCGGGGAGCTGTTTTTT. Residues: CASSFGSASGYSGNTGELFF.